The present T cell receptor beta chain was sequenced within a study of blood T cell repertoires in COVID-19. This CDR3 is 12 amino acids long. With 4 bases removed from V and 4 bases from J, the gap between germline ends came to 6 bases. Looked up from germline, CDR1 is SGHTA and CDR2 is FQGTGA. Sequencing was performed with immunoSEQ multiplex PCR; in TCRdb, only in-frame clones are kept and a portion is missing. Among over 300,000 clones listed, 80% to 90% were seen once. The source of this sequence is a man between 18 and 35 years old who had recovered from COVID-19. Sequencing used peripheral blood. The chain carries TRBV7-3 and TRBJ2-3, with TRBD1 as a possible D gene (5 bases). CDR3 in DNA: TGTGCCAGCAGCTCGACAGCAGATACGCAGTATTTT. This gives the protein CASSSTADTQYF. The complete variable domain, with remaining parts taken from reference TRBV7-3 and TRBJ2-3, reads GAGVSQTPSNKVTEKGKYVELRCDPISGHTALYWYRQSLGQGPEFLIYFQGTGAADDSGLPNDRFFAVRPEGSVSTLKIQRTERGDSAVYLCASSSTADTQYFGPGTRLTVL.